This T cell receptor (beta chain) comes out of a study of T cells in Graves' hyperthyroidism and ophthalmopathy. Exclusion followed for patients with uncontrolled infection, other autoimmune disease, pregnancy or lactation. The sample holds many counts of this clonotype. Its antigen is as yet unknown. V lost 0 bases and J 5 bases, leaving 13 bases between the germline ends. The CDR3 is made up of 15 amino acids. Germline CDR1 is MNHEY and CDR2 is SVGEGT. Template material for amplifying TCR beta CDR3 regions consisted of RNA transcripts. In the first-round RT-PCR of the TCR CDR3, the HTBI primer set was used. TCRdb used MiXCR to reprocess the multiplex PCR reads, holding one entry per CDR3 protein. The table includes fewer than 250,000 distinct CDR3 sequences, roughly 15% detected once. Study conclusions and caveats: In the blood, most expanded thyroid clonotypes above 0.001 appeared as well.

This receptor was taken from a man between 45 and 60 years old with Graves' hyperthyroidism. The sequenced material came from blood. This chain connects TRBV6-2 or TRBV6-3 to TRBJ1-1, with D unresolved. The CDR3 is CASSYSRIRFTEAFF. CDR3 sequence (DNA): TGTGCCAGCAGTTACTCTCGGATACGTTTTACTGAAGCTTTCTTT.